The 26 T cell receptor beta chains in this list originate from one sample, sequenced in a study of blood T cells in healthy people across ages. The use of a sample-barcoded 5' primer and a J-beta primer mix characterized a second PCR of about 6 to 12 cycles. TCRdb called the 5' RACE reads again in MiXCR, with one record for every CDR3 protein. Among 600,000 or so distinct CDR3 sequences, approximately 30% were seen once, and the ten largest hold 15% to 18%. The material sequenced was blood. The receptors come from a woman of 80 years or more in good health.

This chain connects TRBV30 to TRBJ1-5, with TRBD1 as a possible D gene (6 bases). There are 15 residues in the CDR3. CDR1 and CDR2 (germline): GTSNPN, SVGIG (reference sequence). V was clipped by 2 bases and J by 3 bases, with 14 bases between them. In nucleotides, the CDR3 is TGTGCCTGGAGTTCCGGACAGAACTTCAATCAGCCCCAGCATTTT. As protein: CAWSSGQNFNQPQHF. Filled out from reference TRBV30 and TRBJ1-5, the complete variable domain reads SQTIHQWPATLVQPVGSPLSLECTVEGTSNPNLYWYRQAAGRGLQLLFYSVGIGQISSEVPQNLSASRPQDRQFILSSKKLLLSDSGFYLCAWSSGQNFNQPQHFGDGTRLSIL.

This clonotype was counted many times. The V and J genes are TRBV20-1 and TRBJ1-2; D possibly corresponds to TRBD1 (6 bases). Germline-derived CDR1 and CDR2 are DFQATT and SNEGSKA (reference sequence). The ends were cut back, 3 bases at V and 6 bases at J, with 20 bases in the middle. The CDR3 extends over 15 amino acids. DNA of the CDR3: TGCAGTGCTAGGCTTCGGTTAGGGGGATGGGATGGCTACACCTTC. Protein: CSARLRLGGWDGYTF.

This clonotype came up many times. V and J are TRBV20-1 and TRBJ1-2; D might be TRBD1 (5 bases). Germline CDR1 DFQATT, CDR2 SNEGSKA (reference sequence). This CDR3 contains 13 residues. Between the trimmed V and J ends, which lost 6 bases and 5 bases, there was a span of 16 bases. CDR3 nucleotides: TGCAGTGCAACAGGTCTCCTTCGGTATGGCTACACCTTC. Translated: CSATGLLRYGYTF.

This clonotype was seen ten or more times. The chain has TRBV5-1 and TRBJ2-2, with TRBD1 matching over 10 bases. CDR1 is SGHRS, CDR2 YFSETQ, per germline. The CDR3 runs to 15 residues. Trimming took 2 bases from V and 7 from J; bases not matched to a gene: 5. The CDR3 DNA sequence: TGCGCCAGCAGCTTCGGGACAGGGGCCGGCGGGGAGCTGTTTTTT. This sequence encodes CASSFGTGAGGELFF.

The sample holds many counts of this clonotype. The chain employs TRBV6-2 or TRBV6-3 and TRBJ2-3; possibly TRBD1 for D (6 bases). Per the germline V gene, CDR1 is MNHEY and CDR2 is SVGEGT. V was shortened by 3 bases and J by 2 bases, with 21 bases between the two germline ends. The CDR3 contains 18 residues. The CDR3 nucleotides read TGTGCCAGCAGTTATGAGGTCCTACAGGGTTTTATCACAGATACGCAGTATTTT. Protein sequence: CASSYEVLQGFITDTQYF.

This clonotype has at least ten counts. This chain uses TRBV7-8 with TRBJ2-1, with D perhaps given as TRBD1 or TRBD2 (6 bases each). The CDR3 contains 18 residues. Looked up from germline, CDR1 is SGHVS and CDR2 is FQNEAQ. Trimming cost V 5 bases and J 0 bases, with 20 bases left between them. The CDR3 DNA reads TGTGCCAGCAGCCCCCCCGGGGGCAGGGAGAGCTCCTACAATGAGCAGTTCTTC. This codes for CASSPPGGRESSYNEQFF.

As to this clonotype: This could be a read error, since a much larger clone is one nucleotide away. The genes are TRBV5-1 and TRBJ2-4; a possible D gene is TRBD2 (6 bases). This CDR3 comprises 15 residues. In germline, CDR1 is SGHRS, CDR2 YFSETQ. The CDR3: CAGSPRRVGKNIQYF. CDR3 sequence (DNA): TGCGCCGGCAGCCCGAGGAGGGTAGGCAAAAACATTCAGTACTTC.

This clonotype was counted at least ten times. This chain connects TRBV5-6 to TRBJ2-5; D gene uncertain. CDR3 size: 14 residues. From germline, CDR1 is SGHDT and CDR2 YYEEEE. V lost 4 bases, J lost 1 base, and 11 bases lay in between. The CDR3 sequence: CASSATDGQETQYF. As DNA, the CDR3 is TGTGCCAGCAGCGCGACGGACGGCCAAGAGACCCAGTACTTC.

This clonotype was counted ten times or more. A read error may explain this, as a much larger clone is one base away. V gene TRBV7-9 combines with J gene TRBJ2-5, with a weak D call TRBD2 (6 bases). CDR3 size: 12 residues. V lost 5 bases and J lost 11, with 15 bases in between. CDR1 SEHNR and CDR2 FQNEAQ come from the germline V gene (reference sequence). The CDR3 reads CASSLTSKEQYF. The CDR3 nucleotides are TGTGCCAGCAGCCTTACTAGCAAGGAGCAGTACTTC.

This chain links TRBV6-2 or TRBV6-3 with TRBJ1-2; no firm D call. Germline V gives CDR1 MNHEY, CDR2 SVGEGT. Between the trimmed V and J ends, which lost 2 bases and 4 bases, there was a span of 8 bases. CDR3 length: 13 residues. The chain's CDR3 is CASSYPTFYGYTF. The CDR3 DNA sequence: TGTGCCAGCAGTTACCCAACATTCTATGGCTACACCTTC.

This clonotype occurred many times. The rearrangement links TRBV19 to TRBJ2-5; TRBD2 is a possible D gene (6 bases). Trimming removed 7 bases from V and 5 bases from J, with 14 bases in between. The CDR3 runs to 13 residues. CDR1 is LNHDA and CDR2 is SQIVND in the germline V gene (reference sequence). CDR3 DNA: TGTGCCAGTAAAGGGCTCGGAGGGGAGACCCAGTACTTC. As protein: CASKGLGGETQYF. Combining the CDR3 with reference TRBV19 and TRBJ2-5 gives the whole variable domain DGGITQSPKYLFRKEGQNVTLSCEQNLNHDAMYWYRQDPGQGLRLIYYSQIVNDFQKGDIAEGYSVSREKKESFPLTVTSAQKNPTAFYLCASKGLGGETQYFGPGTRLLVL.

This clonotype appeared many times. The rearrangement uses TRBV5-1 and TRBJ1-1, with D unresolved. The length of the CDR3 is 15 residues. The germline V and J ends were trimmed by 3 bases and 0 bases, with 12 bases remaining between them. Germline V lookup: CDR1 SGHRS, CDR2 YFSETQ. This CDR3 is CASSWTRRMNTEAFF. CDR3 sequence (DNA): TGCGCCAGCAGCTGGACTCGGCGGATGAACACTGAAGCTTTCTTT.

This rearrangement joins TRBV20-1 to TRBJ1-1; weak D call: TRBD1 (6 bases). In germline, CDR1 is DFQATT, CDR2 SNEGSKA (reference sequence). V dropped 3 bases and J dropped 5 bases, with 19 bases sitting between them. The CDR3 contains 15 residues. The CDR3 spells CSASGPGGAGTEAFF. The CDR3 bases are TGCAGTGCTAGTGGGCCGGGGGGCGCAGGGACTGAAGCTTTCTTT.

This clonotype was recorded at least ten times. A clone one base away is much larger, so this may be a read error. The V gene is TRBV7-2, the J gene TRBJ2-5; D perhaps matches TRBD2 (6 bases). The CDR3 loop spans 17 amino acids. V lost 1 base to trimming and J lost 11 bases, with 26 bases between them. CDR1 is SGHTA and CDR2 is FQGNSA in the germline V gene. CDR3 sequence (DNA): TGTGCCAGCAGCTTAGTTCCCTTGCGGGGATACCCCAATGAGCAGTACTTC. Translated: CASSLVPLRGYPNEQYF.

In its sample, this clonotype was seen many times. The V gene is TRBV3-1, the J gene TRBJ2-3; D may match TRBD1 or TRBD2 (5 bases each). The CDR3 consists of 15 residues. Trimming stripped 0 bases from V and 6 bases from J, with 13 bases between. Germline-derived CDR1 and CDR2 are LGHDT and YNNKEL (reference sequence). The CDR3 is CASSQDQGRGDTQYF. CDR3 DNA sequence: TGTGCCAGCAGCCAAGATCAGGGCCGCGGGGATACGCAGTATTTT.

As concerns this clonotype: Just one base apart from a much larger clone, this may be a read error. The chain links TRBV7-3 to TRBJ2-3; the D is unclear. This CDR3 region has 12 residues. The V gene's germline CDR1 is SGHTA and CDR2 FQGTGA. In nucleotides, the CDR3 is TGTGCCGGCAGCTCATCAGAAAATACGCAGTATTTT. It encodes CAGSSSENTQYF. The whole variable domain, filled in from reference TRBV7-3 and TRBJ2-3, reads GAGVSQTPSNKVTEKGKYVELRCDPISGHTALYWYRQSLGQGPEFLIYFQGTGAADDSGLPNDRFFAVRPEGSVSTLKIQRTERGDSAVYLCAGSSSENTQYFGPGTRLTVL.

CDR3 protein: CASSLAGQDNSPLHF. DNA of the CDR3: TGTGCCAGCAGCTTAGCCGGACAGGATAATTCACCCCTCCACTTT. The rearrangement links TRBV7-6 to TRBJ1-6; 7 bases fit TRBD1. The J segment lost 5 bases and the V segment lost 0 bases, leaving 1 base of the junction unmatched. CDR3 size: 15 residues. Germline assignment: CDR1 SGHVS and CDR2 FNYEAQ.

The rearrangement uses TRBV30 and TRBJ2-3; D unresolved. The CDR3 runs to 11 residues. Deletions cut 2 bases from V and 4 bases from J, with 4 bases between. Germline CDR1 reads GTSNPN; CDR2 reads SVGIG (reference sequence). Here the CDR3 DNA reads TGTGCCTGGAGTCAGCCAGATACGCAGTATTTT. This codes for CAWSQPDTQYF.

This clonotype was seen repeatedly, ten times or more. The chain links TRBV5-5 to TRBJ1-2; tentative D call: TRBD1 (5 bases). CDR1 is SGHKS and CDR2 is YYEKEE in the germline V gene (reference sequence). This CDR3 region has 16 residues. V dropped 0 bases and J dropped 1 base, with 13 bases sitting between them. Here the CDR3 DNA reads TGTGCCAGCAGCTTGGGAGTCGGGGGAGGTAACTATGGCTACACCTTC. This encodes CASSLGVGGGNYGYTF.

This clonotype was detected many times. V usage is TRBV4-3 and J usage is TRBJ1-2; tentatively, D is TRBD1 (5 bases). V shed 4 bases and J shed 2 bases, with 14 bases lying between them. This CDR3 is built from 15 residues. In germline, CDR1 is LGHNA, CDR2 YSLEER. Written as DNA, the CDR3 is TGCGCCAGCAGCCCCTCTACGGGGACCAACTATGGCTACACCTTC. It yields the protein CASSPSTGTNYGYTF.

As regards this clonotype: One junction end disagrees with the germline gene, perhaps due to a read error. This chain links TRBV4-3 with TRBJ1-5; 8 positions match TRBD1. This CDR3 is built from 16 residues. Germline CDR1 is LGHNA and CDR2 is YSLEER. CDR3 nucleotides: TGCGCCCGCAGCCAAGTGACAGGGGATAGCAATCAGCCCCAGCATTTT. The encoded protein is CARSQVTGDSNQPQHF.

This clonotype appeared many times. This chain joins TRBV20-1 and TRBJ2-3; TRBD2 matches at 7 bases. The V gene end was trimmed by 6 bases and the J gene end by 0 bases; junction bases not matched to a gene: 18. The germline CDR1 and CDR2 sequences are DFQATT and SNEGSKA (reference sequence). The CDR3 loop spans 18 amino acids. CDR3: CSARYRRGGSTSTDTQYF. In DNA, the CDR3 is TGCAGTGCCAGATATCGGAGAGGCGGGAGTACTAGCACAGATACGCAGTATTTT.

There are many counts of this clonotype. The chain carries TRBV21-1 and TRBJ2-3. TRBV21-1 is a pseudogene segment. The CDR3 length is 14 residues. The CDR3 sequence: CASSVFRSTDTQYF. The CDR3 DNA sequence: TGTGCCAGTAGTGTTTTTAGAAGCACAGATACGCAGTATTTT.

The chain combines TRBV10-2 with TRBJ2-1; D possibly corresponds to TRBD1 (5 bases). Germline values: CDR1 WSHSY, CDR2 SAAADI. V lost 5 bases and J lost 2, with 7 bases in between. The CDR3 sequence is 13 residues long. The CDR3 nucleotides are TGCGCCAGCAGTCGACAGCCCTACAATGAGCAGTTCTTC. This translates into CASSRQPYNEQFF.

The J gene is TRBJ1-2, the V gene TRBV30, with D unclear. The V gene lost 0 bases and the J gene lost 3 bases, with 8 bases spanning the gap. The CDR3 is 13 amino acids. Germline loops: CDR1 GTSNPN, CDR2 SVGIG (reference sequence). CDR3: CAWSVLPDYGYTF. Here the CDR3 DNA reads TGTGCCTGGAGTGTACTCCCGGACTATGGCTACACCTTC. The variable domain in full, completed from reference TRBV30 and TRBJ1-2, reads SQTIHQWPATLVQPVGSPLSLECTVEGTSNPNLYWYRQAAGRGLQLLFYSVGIGQISSEVPQNLSASRPQDRQFILSSKKLLLSDSGFYLCAWSVLPDYGYTFGSGTRLTVV.

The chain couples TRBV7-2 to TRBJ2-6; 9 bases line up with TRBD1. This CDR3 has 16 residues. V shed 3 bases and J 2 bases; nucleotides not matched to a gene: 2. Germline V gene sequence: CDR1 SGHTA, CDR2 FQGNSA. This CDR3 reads CASSLRQGAGANVLTF. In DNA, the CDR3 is TGTGCCAGCAGCTTGAGACAGGGGGCTGGGGCCAACGTCCTGACTTTC.